The sequence of this TCR beta chain was determined in a study of monozygotic twins with inflammatory bowel disease. The study's findings and limits: Repertoire similarity matched across concordant and discordant twins, perhaps owing to limited power. A reduction in TCRbeta diversity (inverse Simpson) was seen in IBD patients relative to healthy co-twins.

TCRdb reprocessed the 5' RACE reads, with one entry per CDR3 protein and no DNA. The sample's table shows under 200,000 distinct CDR3 sequences. In regard to this clonotype: The antigen is unknown.

The CDR3 extends over 17 amino acids. The germline V gene has CDR1 MDHEN and CDR2 SYDVKM. Sequenced: blood. The chain combines TRBV28 with TRBJ2-6; TCRdb's D call of TRBD1 is untestable without DNA. This clonotype was sampled from a human donor with ulcerative colitis or Crohn's disease, or a healthy co-twin of an affected twin (not recorded which). CDR3 loop: CASRSTGVRNGANVLTF. Filled out from reference TRBV28 and TRBJ2-6, the complete variable domain reads DVKVTQSSRYLVKRTGEKVFLECVQDMDHENMFWYRQDPGLGLRLIYFSYDVKMKEKGDIPEGYSVSREKKERFSLILESASTNQTSMYLCASRSTGVRNGANVLTFGAGSRLTVL.